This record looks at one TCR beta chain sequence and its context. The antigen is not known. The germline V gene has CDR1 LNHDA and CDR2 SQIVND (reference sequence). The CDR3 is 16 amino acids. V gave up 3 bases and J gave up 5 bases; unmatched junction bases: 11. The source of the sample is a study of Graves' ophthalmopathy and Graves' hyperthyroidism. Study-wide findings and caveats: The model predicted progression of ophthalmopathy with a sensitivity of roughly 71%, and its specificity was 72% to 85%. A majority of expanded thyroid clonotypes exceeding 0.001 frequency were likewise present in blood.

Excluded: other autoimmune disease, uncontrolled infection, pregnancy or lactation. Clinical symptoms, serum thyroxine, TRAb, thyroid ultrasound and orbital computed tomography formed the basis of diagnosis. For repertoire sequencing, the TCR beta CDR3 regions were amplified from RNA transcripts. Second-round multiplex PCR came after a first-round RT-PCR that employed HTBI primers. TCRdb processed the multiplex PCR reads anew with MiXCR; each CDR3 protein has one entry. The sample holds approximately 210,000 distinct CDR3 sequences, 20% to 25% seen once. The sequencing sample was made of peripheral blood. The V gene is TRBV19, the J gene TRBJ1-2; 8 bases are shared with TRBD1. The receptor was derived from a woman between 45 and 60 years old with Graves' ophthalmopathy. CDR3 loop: CASSIRPQGARYGYTF. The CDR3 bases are TGTGCCAGTAGTATCCGACCTCAGGGGGCGCGGTATGGCTACACCTTC.